This passage covers 9 T cell receptor beta chains from one sample sequenced in a study of T cell repertoires in cytomegalovirus infection. One entry per CDR3 protein results from TCRdb running MiXCR on the reads. The profile covers 750,000 to 950,000 distinct CDR3 sequences, with almost 30% appearing a single time and about an eighth taken by the ten largest. These TCRs are of unknown antigen specificity. The sequences come from cultured CD8+ T cells from PBMCs, collected from culture after CMV antigen stimulation. The receptors were gathered from a human donor in good health (CMV status not recorded). Some clones in this sample may be carry-over from other donors' samples.

Regarding this clonotype: One junction end disagrees with the germline gene, perhaps due to a read error. V is TRBV27 and J is TRBJ2-3; TRBD2 aligns across 12 bases. This CDR3 spans 11 amino acids. CDR1 is MNHEY, CDR2 SMNVEV, per germline (reference sequence). CDR3 sequence: CLAGGTDTQYF. In DNA, the CDR3 is TGCCTAGCGGGGGGGACAGATACGCAGTATTTT.

This clonotype was found a few times. The V and J genes are TRBV7-6 and TRBJ1-2, with 9 bases matching TRBD1. Germline V lookup: CDR1 SGHVS, CDR2 FNYEAQ. V dropped 2 bases and J dropped 5; count of bases not matched to a gene: 15. This CDR3 is 18 amino acids long. The CDR3 bases are TGTGCCAGCAGCTTAACGACCGTGGAGGGACAGGGCGGATATGGCTACACCTTC. This translates into CASSLTTVEGQGGYGYTF.

This CDR3 is CASSYPPRSMNTEAFF. In DNA form, the CDR3 reads TGTGCCAGCAGTTACCCTCCCCGTTCCATGAACACTGAAGCTTTCTTT. This chain uses TRBV6-6 with TRBJ1-1; D remains ambiguous. CDR1 is MNHNY and CDR2 is SVGAGI in the germline V gene (reference sequence). The CDR3 has 16 residues. V was clipped by 2 bases and J by 0 bases, with 13 bases between them.

This clonotype was seen more than once but under ten times. The chain joins TRBV12-5 to TRBJ1-5, with D maybe TRBD1 (6 bases). Germline assignment: CDR1 LGHNT and CDR2 FRNRAP. The length of the CDR3 is 15 residues. V was trimmed by 7 bases and J by 0 bases, leaving 13 bases between them. CDR3: CASAYPGVSNQPQHF. CDR3 bases: TGTGCTAGTGCCTACCCAGGGGTTAGCAATCAGCCCCAGCATTTT.

This clonotype was observed a handful of times. The chain couples TRBV7-9 to TRBJ2-5, with TRBD1 matching 7 bases. CDR3 length: 18 amino acids. V was pared by 4 bases and J by 0 bases, with 14 bases of the junction left unmatched. Looked up from germline, CDR1 is SEHNR and CDR2 is FQNEAQ (reference sequence). The CDR3 DNA reads TGTGCCAGCAGCTCGACCCGTAAAAGACAGGGATACCAAGAGACCCAGTACTTC. Protein product: CASSSTRKRQGYQETQYF.

This clonotype was observed once. The chain is built from TRBV20-1 and TRBJ2-7; 13 bases map to TRBD2. Germline assignment: CDR1 DFQATT and CDR2 SNEGSKA (reference sequence). The J segment lost 1 base and the V segment lost 3 bases, leaving 12 bases of the junction unmatched. This CDR3 is 18 amino acids long. DNA of the CDR3: TGCAGTGCTAGGTCATTCCGGGGGACTAGCGGGGAGTCCTACGAGCAGTACTTC. It is translated as CSARSFRGTSGESYEQYF.

V usage is TRBV7-6 and J usage is TRBJ1-4, with D maybe TRBD1 (6 bases). V shed 1 base and J shed 8 bases, with 14 bases lying between them. The CDR3 runs to 15 residues. Germline values: CDR1 SGHVS, CDR2 FNYEAQ. The CDR3, as DNA: TGTGCCAGCAGCTTAGGGGGGGGCCCCATGGAAAAACTGTTTTTT. This sequence encodes CASSLGGGPMEKLFF. The full variable domain, its missing parts supplied by reference TRBV7-6 and TRBJ1-4, is GAGVSQSPRYKVTKRGQDVALRCDPISGHVSLYWYRQALGQGPEFLTYFNYEAQQDKSGLPNDRFSAERPEGSISTLTIQRTEQRDSAMYRCASSLGGGPMEKLFFGSGTQLSVL.

The V call is TRBV19, the J call TRBJ1-3; a weak D match, TRBD1 (5 bases). The V gene's germline CDR1 is LNHDA and CDR2 SQIVND (reference sequence). The CDR3 length is 16 residues. V dropped 7 bases and J dropped 0 bases, with 16 bases sitting between them. The CDR3 loop is CASMTGRIHSGNTIYF. The CDR3 DNA follows: TGTGCCAGTATGACGGGACGGATTCACTCTGGAAACACCATATATTTT. The variable domain in full, completed from reference TRBV19 and TRBJ1-3, reads DGGITQSPKYLFRKEGQNVTLSCEQNLNHDAMYWYRQDPGQGLRLIYYSQIVNDFQKGDIAEGYSVSREKKESFPLTVTSAQKNPTAFYLCASMTGRIHSGNTIYFGEGSWLTVV.

The chain joins TRBV19 to TRBJ2-1, with D hard to call. The CDR3 consists of 16 residues. Per germline, CDR1 LNHDA and CDR2 SQIVND (reference sequence). Between the trimmed V and J ends, which lost 4 bases and 0 bases, there was a span of 13 bases. In DNA form, the CDR3 reads TGTGCCAGTAGTAAGGGCTTGGGGATCTCCTACAATGAGCAGTTCTTC. Translated: CASSKGLGISYNEQFF.